The 10 T cell receptor beta chains below all came from one sample that was sequenced in a study of T cells after yellow fever vaccination. Using its own MiXCR run on the 5' RACE reads, TCRdb lists one record per CDR3 protein. The sample carries about 320,000 distinct CDR3 sequences, about 10% recorded once. Source: CD4+ T cells sorted from PBMCs, taken 45 days after the yellow fever booster vaccination. These receptors were obtained from a young man who received the YFV17D yellow fever vaccine.

The CDR3 coding sequence is TGTGCCAGCAGCCCCTACGGGGCCGACCAGGGCTACACCTTC. Its translation is CASSPYGADQGYTF. The chain couples TRBV7-2 to TRBJ1-2, with a weak D call TRBD1 (5 bases). The CDR3 has 14 amino acids. The germline V and J ends were trimmed by 5 bases and 8 bases, with 18 bases remaining between them. Per germline, CDR1 SGHTA and CDR2 FQGNSA.

The genes are TRBV10-3 and TRBJ2-2; 7 bases are a match to TRBD2. Trimming took 6 bases from V and 1 from J; bases not matched to a gene: 14. Germline CDR1 is ENHRY and CDR2 is SYGVKD. The CDR3 length is 18 residues. CDR3 nucleotides: TGTGCCATCAGCGTAACGGGCCGACTAGCAGAGAACACCGGGGAGCTGTTTTTT. Encoded protein: CAISVTGRLAENTGELFF.

This clonotype was seen more than once but under ten times. The rearrangement links TRBV7-9 to TRBJ2-7; D is undetermined. V dropped 5 bases and J dropped 1 base, with 12 bases sitting between them. In germline, CDR1 is SEHNR, CDR2 FQNEAQ (reference sequence). This CDR3 comprises 14 residues. Here the CDR3 reads CASSQDNYSYEQYF. In DNA, the CDR3 is TGTGCCAGCAGCCAGGATAACTATTCCTACGAGCAGTACTTC. Full variable domain (outside the CDR3, taken from reference TRBV7-9 and TRBJ2-7): DTGVSQNPRHKITKRGQNVTFRCDPISEHNRLYWYRQTLGQGPEFLTYFQNEAQLEKSRLLSDRFSAERPKGSFSTLEIQRTEQGDSAMYLCASSQDNYSYEQYFGPGTRLTVT.

V is TRBV14 and J is TRBJ2-5; TRBD2 matches at 11 bases. Germline CDR1 is SGHDN and CDR2 is FVKESK. The length of the CDR3 is 20 residues. With 1 base clipped from V and 4 bases from J, the junction kept 17 bases outside the gene matches. This CDR3 is CASSQGDPWSSGGLGETQYF. CDR3 nucleotides: TGTGCCAGCAGCCAAGGGGATCCCTGGTCTAGCGGGGGGCTGGGAGAGACCCAGTACTTC.

The V and J genes are TRBV6-5 and TRBJ1-5, with 7 bases aligning to TRBD1. Germline V gene sequence: CDR1 MNHEY, CDR2 SVGAGI. J was trimmed by 3 bases and V by 0 bases; bases with no gene match: 2. CDR3 length: 15 amino acids. The CDR3 DNA is TGTGCCAGCAGTTACTCCGGGACAGTCAATCAGCCCCAGCATTTT. Translating gives CASSYSGTVNQPQHF.

As DNA, the CDR3 is TGTGCCAGCAGTGTTCGGACAGGCGCAGCTTTCTTT. This gives the protein CASSVRTGAAFF. The chain employs TRBV2 and TRBJ1-1; 7 nucleotides align to TRBD1. The CDR3 has 12 amino acids. Unmatched junction bases numbered 6, after V lost 4 bases and J lost 10 bases. CDR1 and CDR2 from the germline V gene are SNHLY and FYNNEI.

The J gene is TRBJ2-7, the V gene TRBV11-2, with D perhaps TRBD2 (6 bases). The CDR3 contains 15 residues. The germline CDR1 and CDR2 sequences are SGHAT and FQNNGV. Trimming took 4 bases from V and 0 from J, leaving 13 bases between them. CDR3 loop: CASSSLGGSSYEQYF. Here the CDR3 DNA reads TGTGCCAGCAGCTCACTTGGGGGGAGCTCCTACGAGCAGTACTTC.

V usage is TRBV6-1 and J usage is TRBJ1-1; possibly TRBD1 for D (5 bases). Germline CDR1 is MNHNS and CDR2 is SASEGT. V lost 7 bases to trimming and J lost 11 bases, with 23 bases between them. This CDR3 spans 14 amino acids. DNA of the CDR3: TGTGCCAGCATCCCCCCGGGGGGAGGGAGCGGGGCTTTCTTT. Its translation: CASIPPGGGSGAFF.

V and J are TRBV20-1 and TRBJ2-3; unclear D gene. The CDR3 has 13 residues. The V gene's germline CDR1 is DFQATT and CDR2 SNEGSKA (reference sequence). V lost 6 bases to trimming and J lost 4 bases, with 14 bases between them. In DNA form, the CDR3 reads TGCAGTGCCCCGACCACTCTCCCAGATACGCAGTATTTT. Translation gives CSAPTTLPDTQYF.

The J gene is TRBJ1-1, the V gene TRBV6-2 or TRBV6-3, with 7 bases matching TRBD1. CDR1 and CDR2 from the germline V gene are MNHEY and SVGEGT. The length of the CDR3 is 16 residues. With V trimmed by 5 bases and J by 6 bases, 15 bases remained unmatched. This CDR3 reads CASSPRQGGLSAEAFF. The CDR3 nucleotides read TGTGCCAGCAGTCCCCGACAGGGAGGGTTATCCGCTGAAGCTTTCTTT.